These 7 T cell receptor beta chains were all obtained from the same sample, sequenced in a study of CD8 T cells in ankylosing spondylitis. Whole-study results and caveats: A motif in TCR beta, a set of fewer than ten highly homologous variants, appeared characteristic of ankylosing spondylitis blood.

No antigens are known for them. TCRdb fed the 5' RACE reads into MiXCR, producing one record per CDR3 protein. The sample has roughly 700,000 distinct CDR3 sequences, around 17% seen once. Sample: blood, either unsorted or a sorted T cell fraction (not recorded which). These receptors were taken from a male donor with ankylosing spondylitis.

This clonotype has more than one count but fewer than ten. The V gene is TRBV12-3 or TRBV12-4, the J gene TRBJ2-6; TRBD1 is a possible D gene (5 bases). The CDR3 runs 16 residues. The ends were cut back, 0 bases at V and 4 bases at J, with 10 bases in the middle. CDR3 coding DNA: TGTGCCAGCAGTTTAGCGGCAGGGTGGGGGGCCAACGTCCTGACTTTC. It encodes CASSLAAGWGANVLTF.

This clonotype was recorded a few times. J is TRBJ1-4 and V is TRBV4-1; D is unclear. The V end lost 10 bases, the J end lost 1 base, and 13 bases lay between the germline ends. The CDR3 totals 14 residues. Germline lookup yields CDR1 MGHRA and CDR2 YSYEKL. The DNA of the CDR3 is TGCGCCATTTCGGGAGTTGGAACTAATGAAAAACTGTTTTTT. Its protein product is CAISGVGTNEKLFF.

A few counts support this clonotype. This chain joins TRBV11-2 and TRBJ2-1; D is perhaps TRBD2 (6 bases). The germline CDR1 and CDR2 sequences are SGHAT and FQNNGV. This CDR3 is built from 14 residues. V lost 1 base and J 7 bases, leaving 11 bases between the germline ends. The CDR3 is CASSLGGGDNEQFF. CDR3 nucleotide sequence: TGTGCCAGCAGCTTAGGTGGCGGGGATAATGAGCAGTTCTTC.

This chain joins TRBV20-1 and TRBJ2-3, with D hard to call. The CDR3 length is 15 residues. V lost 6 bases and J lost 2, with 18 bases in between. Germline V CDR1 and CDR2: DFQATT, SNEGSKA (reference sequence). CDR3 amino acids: CSALISRTSTDTQYF. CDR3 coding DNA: TGCAGTGCATTGATTAGCCGAACCTCCACAGATACGCAGTATTTT.

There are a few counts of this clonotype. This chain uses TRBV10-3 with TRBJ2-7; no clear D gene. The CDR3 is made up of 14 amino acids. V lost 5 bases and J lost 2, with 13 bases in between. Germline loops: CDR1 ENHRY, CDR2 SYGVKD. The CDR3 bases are TGTGCCATCAGTCCCGGCCCTTCCCCCTACGAGCAGTACTTC. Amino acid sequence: CAISPGPSPYEQYF.

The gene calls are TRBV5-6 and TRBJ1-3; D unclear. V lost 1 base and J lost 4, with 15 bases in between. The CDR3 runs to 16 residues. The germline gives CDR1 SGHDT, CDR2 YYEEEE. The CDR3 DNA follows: TGTGCCAGCAGCTTGCTTCTTGCAGGAGCGGGAAACACCATATATTTT. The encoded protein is CASSLLLAGAGNTIYF.

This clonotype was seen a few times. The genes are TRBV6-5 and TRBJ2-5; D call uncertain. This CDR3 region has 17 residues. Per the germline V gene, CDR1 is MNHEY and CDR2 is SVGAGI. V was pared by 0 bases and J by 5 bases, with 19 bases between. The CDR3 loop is CASSYSLGSGYAETQYF. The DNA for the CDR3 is TGTGCCAGCAGTTACTCTCTGGGATCGGGTTACGCGGAGACCCAGTACTTC.